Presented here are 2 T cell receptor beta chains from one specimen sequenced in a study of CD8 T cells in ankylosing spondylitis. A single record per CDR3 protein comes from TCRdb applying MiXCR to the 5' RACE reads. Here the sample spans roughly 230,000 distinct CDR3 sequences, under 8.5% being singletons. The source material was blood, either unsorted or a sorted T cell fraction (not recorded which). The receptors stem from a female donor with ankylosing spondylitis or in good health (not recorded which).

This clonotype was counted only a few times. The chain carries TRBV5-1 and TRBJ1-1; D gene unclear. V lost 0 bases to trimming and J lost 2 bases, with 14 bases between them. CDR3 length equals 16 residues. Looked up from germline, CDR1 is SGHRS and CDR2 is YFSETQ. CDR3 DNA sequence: TGCGCCAGCAGCTTGGCCGGGCGTCAGACCAACACTGAAGCTTTCTTT. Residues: CASSLAGRQTNTEAFF.

The DNA for the CDR3 is TGCAGCGTTGAAGCAGGGGGAGTGGGGTACTTC. Residues: CSVEAGGVGYF. The chain links TRBV29-1 to TRBJ2-5; 7 positions match TRBD1. Germline V lookup: CDR1 SQVTM, CDR2 ANQGSEA. The CDR3 loop spans 11 amino acids. J lost 13 bases, V lost 1 base, and 6 bases had no gene match.